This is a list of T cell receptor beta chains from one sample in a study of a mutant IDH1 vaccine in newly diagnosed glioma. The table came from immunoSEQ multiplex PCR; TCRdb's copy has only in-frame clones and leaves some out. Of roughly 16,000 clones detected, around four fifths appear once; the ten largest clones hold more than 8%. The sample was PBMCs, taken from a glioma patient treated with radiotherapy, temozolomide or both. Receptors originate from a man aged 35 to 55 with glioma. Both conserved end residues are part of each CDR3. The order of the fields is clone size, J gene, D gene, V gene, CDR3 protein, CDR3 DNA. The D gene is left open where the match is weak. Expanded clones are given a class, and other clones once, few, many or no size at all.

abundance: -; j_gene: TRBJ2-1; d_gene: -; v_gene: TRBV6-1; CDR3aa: CASSDDWSSYNEQFF; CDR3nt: TGTGCCAGCAGTGACGACTGGAGCTCCTACAATGAGCAGTTCTTC
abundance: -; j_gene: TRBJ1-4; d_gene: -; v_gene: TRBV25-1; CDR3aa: CASSERTEDVSGEKLFF; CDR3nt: TGTGCCAGCAGTGAAAGGACAGAGGACGTCAGCGGTGAAAAACTGTTTTTT
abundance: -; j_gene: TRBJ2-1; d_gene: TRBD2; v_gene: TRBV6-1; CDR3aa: CASRQTSGSINEQFF; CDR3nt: TGTGCCAGCAGACAGACTAGCGGGAGTATAAATGAGCAGTTCTTC
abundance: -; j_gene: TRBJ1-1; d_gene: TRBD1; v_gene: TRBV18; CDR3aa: CASSRREGANTEAFF; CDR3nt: TGTGCCAGCTCACGCCGGGAGGGGGCGAACACTGAAGCTTTCTTT
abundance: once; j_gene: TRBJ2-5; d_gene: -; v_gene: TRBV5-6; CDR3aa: CASSARGTQYF; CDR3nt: TGTGCCAGCAGTGCGAGAGGGACCCAGTACTTC
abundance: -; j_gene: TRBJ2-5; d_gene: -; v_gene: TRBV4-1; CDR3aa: CASSLGTMKETQYF; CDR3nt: TGCGCCAGCAGCCTCGGGACAATGAAAGAGACCCAGTACTTC
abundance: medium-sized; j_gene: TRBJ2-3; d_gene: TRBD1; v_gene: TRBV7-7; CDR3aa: CASSSNPDRAYRDTQYF; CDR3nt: TGTGCCAGCAGCTCGAACCCCGACAGGGCCTACCGAGATACGCAGTATTTT
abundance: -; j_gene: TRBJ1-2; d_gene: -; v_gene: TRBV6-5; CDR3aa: CASNNYGYTF; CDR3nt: TGTGCCAGCAATAACTATGGCTACACCTTC
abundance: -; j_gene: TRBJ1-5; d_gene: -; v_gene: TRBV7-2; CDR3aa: CASSLAEGQPQHF; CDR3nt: TGTGCCAGCAGCTTAGCGGAGGGACAGCCCCAGCATTTT
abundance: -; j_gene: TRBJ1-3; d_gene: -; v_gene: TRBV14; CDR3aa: CASSRPGDFAGNTIYF; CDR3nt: TGTGCCAGCAGCCGTCCAGGGGATTTTGCCGGAAACACCATATATTTT
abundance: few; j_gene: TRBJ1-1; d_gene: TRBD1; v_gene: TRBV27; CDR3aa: CASSLRGRETEAFF; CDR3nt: TGTGCCAGCAGTTTAAGGGGGCGAGAAACTGAAGCTTTCTTT
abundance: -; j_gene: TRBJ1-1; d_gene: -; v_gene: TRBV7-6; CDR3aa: CASSLPGGAEAFF; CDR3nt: TGTGCCAGCAGCTTACCCGGCGGGGCTGAAGCTTTCTTT
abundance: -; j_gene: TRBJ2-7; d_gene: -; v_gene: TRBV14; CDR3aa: CASSQYEGLPYEQYF; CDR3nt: TGTGCCAGCAGCCAATATGAGGGGCTTCCCTACGAGCAGTACTTC